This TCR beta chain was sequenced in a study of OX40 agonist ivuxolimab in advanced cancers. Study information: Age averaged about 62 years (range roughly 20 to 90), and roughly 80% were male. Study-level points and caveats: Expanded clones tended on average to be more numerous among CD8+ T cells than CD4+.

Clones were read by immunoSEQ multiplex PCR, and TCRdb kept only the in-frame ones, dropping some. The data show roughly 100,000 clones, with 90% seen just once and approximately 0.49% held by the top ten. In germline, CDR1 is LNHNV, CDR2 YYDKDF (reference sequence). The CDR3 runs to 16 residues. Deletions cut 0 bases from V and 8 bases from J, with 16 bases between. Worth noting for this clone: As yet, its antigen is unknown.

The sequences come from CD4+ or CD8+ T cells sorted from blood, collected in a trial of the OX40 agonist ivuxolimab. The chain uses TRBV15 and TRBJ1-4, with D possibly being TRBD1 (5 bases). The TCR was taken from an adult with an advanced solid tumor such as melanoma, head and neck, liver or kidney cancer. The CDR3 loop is CATSRDRGGGREKLFF. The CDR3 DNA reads TGTGCCACCAGCAGAGATAGGGGCGGGGGTCGGGAAAAACTGTTTTTT.